This paragraph reports one T cell receptor beta chain. The clone's antigen remains unknown. No base quality values were provided; no much bigger clone lies one nucleotide off. TCRbeta CDR3 regions were amplified from genomic DNA by means of the immunoSEQ Assay, a bias-controlled multiplex PCR. As for how the authors treated the data: The number of nucleated cells in each sample was estimated from the amplification of reference gene primers within the assay. Sequence reads were collapsed and filtered to measure the absolute abundance of every unique TCRbeta CDR3 rearrangement. For each sample, productive Simpson clonality was calculated as the square root of Simpson's diversity index across productive rearrangements. TCRdb limited this immuneACCESS table to in-frame rearrangements with V and J called. A share of clones is missing; checked studies link under half to unresolved V genes, and the rest is unexplained. The V and J calls and the clone size are those of that table, but D and trimming were determined from the DNA. Across this sample there are about 410,000 clones, with approximately 90% seen only once. The ten largest make up 1.4% to 1.5% of the sample.

The data are from a study of blood T cell repertoires in COVID-19 (dated by TCRdb to between 2020 and 2021). Looking at the study overall: Samples covering the acute and convalescent phases of COVID-19 were provided by collaborators in the United States, Italy and Spain. The prospective study material was composed of cDNA or gDNA derived from T cells, B-cell-depleted T cells, or PBMCs. The dataset comprised deeply sampled blood TCRbeta repertoires from subjects exposed to, actively infected with, or recovered from COVID-19. A freely available public database, intended as a resource for researchers studying the immune response to SARS-CoV-2, is where the repertoires were released. Samples came from the ongoing ImmuneRACE study (first 160 participants) plus 1,254 subjects from 6 global collaborators. A de-identified subject ID, COVID-19 status, age in years and sex were almost always included in the sample metadata. HLA class I and class II types, where available, came from metadata supplied by the sample provider rather than from assay-based typing.

Overall study results and their limits: The amount of clinical and demographic metadata varied by source and participant and was provided uncurated.

V ends up 1 base short and J 5 bases short, with an unmatched junction base count of 1. Taken from cysteine to phenylalanine, the CDR3 has 15 residues. The sequence is cut down to CDR3 DNA, 45 bases in frame from base 1. Looking up the germline V gene (reference sequence) yields CDR1 LNHNV and CDR2 YYDKDF. The collaborating institutions used their own protocols to collect whole blood in K2EDTA tubes. Collaborator samples were shipped for TCRbeta analysis as frozen whole blood, isolated PBMCs, or DNA extracted from either sample type. Here the chain combines TRBV15 and TRBJ2-3; TRBD2 lines up with 12 middle nucleotides. The specimen was peripheral blood. The receptor was derived from a woman aged 25 to 39 with active or convalescent COVID-19. In nucleotides, the sequence is TGTGCCACCAGCAGAGGACTAGCGGGGGTAGATACGCAGTATTTT. Its protein reads: CATSRGLAGVDTQYF.